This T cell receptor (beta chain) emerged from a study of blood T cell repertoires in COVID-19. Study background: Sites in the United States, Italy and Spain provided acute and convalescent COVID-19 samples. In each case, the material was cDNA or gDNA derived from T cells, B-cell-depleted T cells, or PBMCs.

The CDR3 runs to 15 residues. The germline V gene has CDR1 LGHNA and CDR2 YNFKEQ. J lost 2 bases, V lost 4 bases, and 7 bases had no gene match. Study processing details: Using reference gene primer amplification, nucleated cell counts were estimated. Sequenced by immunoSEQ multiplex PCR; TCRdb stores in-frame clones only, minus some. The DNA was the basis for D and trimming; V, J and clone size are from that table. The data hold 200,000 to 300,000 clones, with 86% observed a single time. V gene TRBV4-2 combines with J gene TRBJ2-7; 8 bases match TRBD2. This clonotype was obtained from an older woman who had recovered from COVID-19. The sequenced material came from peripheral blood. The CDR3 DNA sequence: TGTGCCAGCAGCCCCTCGCGGGGGGAGCCCTACGAGCAGTACTTC. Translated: CASSPSRGEPYEQYF.